These 24 T cell receptor beta chains share one sample of origin, sequenced in a study of technical replicates of blood from a few donors. TCRdb's copy holds only in-frame clones and misses some; the assay was immunoSEQ multiplex PCR. The data show about 56,000 clones, around 93% seen once. The sequenced sample was PBMCs. These receptors were taken from a human donor in good health. Some clones in this sample may be carry-over from other donors' samples.

The V call is TRBV7-8, the J call TRBJ2-1; D possibly corresponds to TRBD1 (5 bases). In germline, CDR1 is SGHVS, CDR2 FQNEAQ. The CDR3 has 15 residues. Deletions cut 5 bases from V and 5 bases from J, with 16 bases between. This CDR3 is CASSLRTIGDNEQFF. The CDR3 bases are TGTGCCAGCAGCCTACGGACCATAGGGGACAATGAGCAGTTCTTC.

The chain is built from TRBV5-1 and TRBJ2-7, with 8 bases lining up with TRBD1. The length of the CDR3 is 15 residues. The V and J ends lost 0 bases and 2 bases, in that order; junction bases with no gene match: 4. Germline CDR1 and CDR2: SGHRS and YFSETQ. The CDR3 loop reads CASSLEETGAYEQYF. The CDR3 DNA reads TGCGCCAGCAGCTTGGAAGAGACAGGGGCCTACGAGCAGTACTTC.

The chain recombines TRBV25-1 with TRBJ1-3, with D maybe TRBD1 (5 bases). The CDR3 runs to 14 residues. Trimming took off 3 bases at V and 1 base at J, with 7 bases between the two ends. Germline CDR1 and CDR2: MGHDK and SYGVNS. CDR3 residues: CASSEGGSGNTIYF. The CDR3 nucleotides are TGTGCCAGCAGTGAGGGGGGATCTGGAAACACCATATATTTT.

This clone was observed once. This chain connects TRBV25-1 to TRBJ1-6; 8 bases match TRBD1. Germline CDR1 and CDR2: MGHDK and SYGVNS. CDR3 size: 15 residues. Unmatched junction bases numbered 8, after V lost 6 bases and J lost 7 bases. This CDR3 is CASRLTGVFNSPLHF. The CDR3 DNA reads TGTGCCAGCAGACTGACAGGGGTATTCAATTCACCCCTCCACTTT.

V and J are TRBV21-1 and TRBJ1-5. TRBV21-1 is annotated as a pseudogene. The CDR3 has 22 residues. The CDR3 protein is CASTRDSGPLKTNPYSNQPQHF. CDR3 DNA sequence: TGTGCCAGCACTAGGGACTCTGGACCACTGAAAACCAACCCTTATAGCAATCAGCCCCAGCATTTT.

This chain connects TRBV11-3 to TRBJ2-2, with a possible D match to TRBD1 (5 bases). The CDR3 is made up of 15 amino acids. Germline V gene sequence: CDR1 SGHNT, CDR2 YENEEA. V was trimmed by 0 bases and J by 3 bases, leaving 8 bases between them. CDR3 nucleotide sequence: TGTGCCAGCAGCTTAGAAGGGGCGGACACCGGGGAGCTGTTTTTT. This translates into CASSLEGADTGELFF. Looking up the rest from reference TRBV11-3 and TRBJ2-2 gives the full variable domain: EAGVVQSPRYKIIEKKQPVAFWCNPISGHNTLYWYLQNLGQGPELLIRYENEEAVDDSQLPKDRFSAERLKGVDSTLKIQPAELGDSAVYLCASSLEGADTGELFFGEGSRLTVL.

The chain couples TRBV4-2 to TRBJ2-1; D is possibly TRBD1 (5 bases). Trimming took 1 base from V and 9 from J, leaving 25 bases between them. The germline CDR1 and CDR2 sequences are LGHNA and YNFKEQ. The CDR3 covers 18 residues. CDR3 bases: TGTGCCAGCAGCCAAGTAGTCGGGCAGGGCCCGCGTGTTAGTGAGCAGTTCTTC. The encoded protein is CASSQVVGQGPRVSEQFF.

The V gene is TRBV7-8, the J gene TRBJ2-5; D gene unclear. CDR1 is SGHVS and CDR2 is FQNEAQ in the germline V gene. V lost 5 bases and J 5 bases, leaving 12 bases between the germline ends. The CDR3 totals 13 residues. The CDR3 is CASSPRGQETQYF. In nucleotides, the CDR3 is TGTGCCAGCAGCCCTAGAGGCCAGGAGACCCAGTACTTC.

The genes are TRBV6-6 and TRBJ2-3; no definite D call. The germline CDR1 and CDR2 sequences are MNHNY and SVGAGI (reference sequence). This CDR3 spans 15 amino acids. V was cut by 2 bases and J by 2 bases, with 11 bases left in between. The DNA of the CDR3 is TGTGCCAGCAGTTACACAGAAGTGATCACAGATACGCAGTATTTT. This codes for CASSYTEVITDTQYF.

The chain uses TRBV7-3 and TRBJ2-3; 11 nucleotides agree with TRBD2. Germline CDR1 reads SGHTA; CDR2 reads FQGTGA. V lost 2 bases to trimming and J lost 6 bases; unmatched junction nucleotides: 10. This CDR3 has 17 amino acids. In nucleotides, the CDR3 is TGTGCCAGCAGCTTAGTGGCTAGCGGGAGGATCGGTGATACGCAGTATTTT. Amino acid sequence: CASSLVASGRIGDTQYF.

The chain links TRBV15 to TRBJ1-2, with TRBD1 matching 7 bases. V trimming: 5 bases; J trimming: 2 bases; junction bases outside the gene matches: 8. Germline V gives CDR1 LNHNV, CDR2 YYDKDF (reference sequence). This CDR3 is 15 amino acids long. The CDR3: CATSPRWGQNYGYTF. CDR3 coding DNA: TGTGCCACCAGCCCCCGTTGGGGACAGAACTATGGCTACACCTTC. The entire variable domain, with the rest obtained from reference TRBV15 and TRBJ1-2, is as follows: DAMVIQNPRYQVTQFGKPVTLSCSQTLNHNVMYWYQQKSSQAPKLLFHYYDKDFNNEADTPDNFQSRRPNTSFCFLDIRSPGLGDTAMYLCATSPRWGQNYGYTFGSGTRLTVV.

The chain joins TRBV19 to TRBJ2-5, with TRBD2 matching over 11 bases. V trimming: 1 base; J trimming: 5 bases; junction bases outside the gene matches: 9. The germline gives CDR1 LNHDA, CDR2 SQIVND (reference sequence). The CDR3 extends over 17 amino acids. The chain's CDR3 is CASSIGLAGGPEETQYF. Written as DNA, the CDR3 is TGTGCCAGTAGTATAGGGTTAGCGGGAGGGCCGGAGGAGACCCAGTACTTC.

The CDR3 region is CASSFVSGYTF. CDR3 bases: TGTGCCAGCAGCTTTGTCTCTGGCTACACCTTC. The chain carries TRBV7-9 and TRBJ1-2; D remains unclear. The CDR3 extends over 11 amino acids. CDR1 SEHNR and CDR2 FQNEAQ come from the germline V gene (reference sequence). Trimming took off 3 bases at V and 7 bases at J, with 6 bases between the two ends.

V gene TRBV7-9 combines with J gene TRBJ1-1; D is unclear. V lost 5 bases to trimming and J lost 1 base, with 8 bases between them. CDR1 and CDR2 from the germline V gene are SEHNR and FQNEAQ (reference sequence). The CDR3 sequence is 13 residues long. The CDR3 coding sequence is TGTGCCAGCAGCCCAAGAGGGAACACTGAAGCTTTCTTT. It is translated as CASSPRGNTEAFF.

This chain's CDR3 is CASRKKTGTGYYGYTF. CDR3 DNA sequence: TGTGCCAGCAGGAAAAAGACAGGCACCGGGTACTATGGCTACACCTTC. J is TRBJ1-2 and V is TRBV27; tentative D call: TRBD1 (6 bases). This CDR3 region has 16 residues. V gave up 6 bases and J gave up 3 bases, with 20 bases separating them. The germline V gene has CDR1 MNHEY and CDR2 SMNVEV (reference sequence).

The CDR3 sequence is CASSQGGSYEQYF. As DNA, the CDR3 is TGCGCCAGCAGCCAAGGAGGCAGCTACGAGCAGTACTTC. This chain connects TRBV4-1 to TRBJ2-7, with unresolved D. There are 13 residues in the CDR3. Germline loops: CDR1 MGHRA, CDR2 YSYEKL. V lost 1 base and J 3 bases, leaving 7 bases between the germline ends.

The chain employs TRBV6-5 and TRBJ1-2, with no clear D. Trimming cost V 4 bases and J 0 bases, with 12 bases left between them. CDR1 is MNHEY and CDR2 is SVGAGI in the germline V gene. The CDR3 spans 15 residues. For the CDR3, the DNA is TGTGCCAGCAGTTCCACCTTGGCCTCTAACTATGGCTACACCTTC. Protein product: CASSSTLASNYGYTF.

The gene calls are TRBV4-3 and TRBJ1-4; D is undetermined. Germline V gene lookup returns CDR1 LGHNA and CDR2 YSLEER. V lost 0 bases and J 4 bases, leaving 9 bases between the germline ends. The CDR3 length is 15 residues. CDR3 DNA sequence: TGCGCCAGCAGCCAAGAAGTTGGCCTTAATGAAAAACTGTTTTTT. Translation: CASSQEVGLNEKLFF.

The chain recombines TRBV4-3 with TRBJ2-3, with D tentatively TRBD2 (6 bases). Per the germline V gene, CDR1 is LGHNA and CDR2 is YSLEER. With 2 bases removed from V and 10 bases from J, the gap between germline ends came to 25 bases. This CDR3 comprises 17 residues. The CDR3: CASSQSNLAAGVNAQYF. In DNA, the CDR3 is TGCGCCAGCAGCCAAAGTAACTTAGCGGCTGGGGTTAATGCGCAGTATTTT.

The CDR3 nucleotides are TGTGCCAGCAGCCCGGGGGGCGGGATCGTAAGTCTCCAAGAGACCCAGTACTTC. This encodes CASSPGGGIVSLQETQYF. The chain links TRBV11-3 to TRBJ2-5; maybe TRBD2 (7 bases). V was pared by 5 bases and J by 1 base, with 23 bases between. This CDR3 contains 18 residues. The germline gives CDR1 SGHNT, CDR2 YENEEA. Variable domain in full (rest from reference TRBV11-3 and TRBJ2-5): EAGVVQSPRYKIIEKKQPVAFWCNPISGHNTLYWYLQNLGQGPELLIRYENEEAVDDSQLPKDRFSAERLKGVDSTLKIQPAELGDSAVYLCASSPGGGIVSLQETQYFGPGTRLLVL.

The J gene is TRBJ2-1, the V gene TRBV30, with TRBD2 matching over 8 bases. There are 16 residues in the CDR3. Losses at the gene ends were 0 bases for V and 6 bases for J; bases not matched to a gene: 10. Germline assignment: CDR1 GTSNPN and CDR2 SVGIG (reference sequence). The DNA of the CDR3 is TGTGCCTGGAGTGTACCGGGGACTAGTATAGGCAATGAGCAGTTCTTC. Its translation is CAWSVPGTSIGNEQFF.

The chain employs TRBV27 and TRBJ2-1, with TRBD2 as a possible D gene (7 bases). Germline CDR1 MNHEY, CDR2 SMNVEV (reference sequence). CDR3 size: 18 residues. V was trimmed by 3 bases and J by 5 bases, leaving 23 bases between them. CDR3 loop: CASSFPERGGFTDNEQFF. The DNA of the CDR3 is TGTGCCAGCAGTTTCCCCGAGAGGGGGGGTTTTACGGACAATGAGCAGTTCTTC.

With regard to this clone: A junction boundary mismatches the germline segment, possibly from a read error. The rearrangement joins TRBV2 to TRBJ1-6, with a weak D call TRBD1 (6 bases). The CDR3 spans 13 residues. The germline CDR1 and CDR2 sequences are SNHLY and FYNNEI. CDR3 protein: CASSEWEGTPPHF. DNA for the CDR3: TGTGCCAGCAGTGAATGGGAAGGGACACCCCCCCACTTT.

This chain joins TRBV7-9 and TRBJ2-1; 7 bases are a match to TRBD1. Germline loops: CDR1 SEHNR, CDR2 FQNEAQ (reference sequence). The CDR3 consists of 17 residues. The trim removed 2 bases at V and 5 bases at J, leaving 12 bases unmatched. The CDR3 DNA follows: TGTGCCAGCAGCTTACAGACAGGGAGACATAGAGACAATGAGCAGTTCTTC. This translates into CASSLQTGRHRDNEQFF.